The T cell receptor beta chain under discussion was sequenced for a study of cytomegalovirus exposure and HLA in healthy donors. The study's findings and limits: Investigators reported 150 to 200 TCR beta chains as tied to cytomegalovirus.

Details on this clone: Its antigen remains unknown.

The primer mix had 60 Vbeta and 13 Jbeta primers. The data were produced by immunoSEQ multiplex PCR, yet TCRdb's version contains in-frame clones alone and is incomplete. The sample holds about 180,000 clones; around four fifths are singletons and the top ten take roughly 1.2%. V lost 4 bases, J lost 0 bases, and 4 bases stayed unmatched. Germline V gene data show CDR1 as SGHTS and CDR2 as YDEGEE. The CDR3 contains 14 residues. V and J are TRBV5-8 and TRBJ2-7; 7 positions agree with TRBD2. The source material was PBMCs. The receptor was derived from a boy aged 2-9 years in good health and CMV-seronegative. This chain's CDR3 is CASSGGGTSYEQYV. The CDR3 DNA is TGTGCCAGCAGCGGGGGGGGAACCTCCTACGAGCAGTACGTC.